These 32 T cell receptor beta chains were sequenced from one sample in a study of PD-1 blockade in classical Hodgkin lymphoma (dated by TCRdb to 2020 to 2021). This specimen's time point label, per the study, means: cycle 1 day 1 (C1D1), immediately before nivolumab initiation. Every trial patient had relapsed after autologous stem cell transplantation, and cohorts A, B and C differed in prior brentuximab vedotin exposure. CD4+ T cells were purified from thawed PBMCs by magnetic negative selection with a Miltenyi CD4+ T cell isolation kit. Libraries were constructed by the immunoSEQ multiplex PCR assay. TCRdb mirrors the immuneACCESS table, restricted to in-frame sequences. Some clones are absent from its copies; in checked studies, under half trace to an unresolved V gene, and the reason for the others is unknown. Here the sample has 30,000 to 35,000 clones; roughly 90% occur a single time. Of the sample, more than 0.2% falls within the top ten clones.

The sequences come from CD4+ T cells from blood, collected at baseline. These receptors were collected from a human donor with classical Hodgkin lymphoma.

This chain links TRBV2 with TRBJ1-2; a possible D gene is TRBD1 (5 bases). The CDR3 is 13 amino acids. Trimming stripped 4 bases from V and 7 bases from J, with 13 bases between. Germline CDR1 SNHLY, CDR2 FYNNEI. CDR3 in amino acids: CASSAETARGYTF. CDR3 coding DNA: TGTGCCAGCAGTGCTGAGACAGCCCGTGGCTACACCTTC.

The chain couples TRBV4-1 to TRBJ2-7; D perhaps matches TRBD1 (6 bases). CDR3 length: 15 amino acids. Trimming left V 4 bases short and J 0 bases short, with 13 bases between. CDR1 is MGHRA and CDR2 is YSYEKL in the germline V gene. The CDR3 DNA reads TGCGCCAGCAGCCCAGGGACATTGAGCTCCTACGAGCAGTACTTC. This encodes CASSPGTLSSYEQYF.

This chain links TRBV29-1 with TRBJ2-3; 7 bases are shared with TRBD2. The germline V gene encodes CDR1 SQVTM and CDR2 ANQGSEA. The J segment lost 0 bases and the V segment lost 5 bases, leaving 5 bases of the junction unmatched. This CDR3 is 14 amino acids long. The DNA of the CDR3 is TGCAGCGTTTGGACTAGTCTTAGCACAGATACGCAGTATTTT. This codes for CSVWTSLSTDTQYF.

This chain uses TRBV19 with TRBJ2-7, with 8 bases lining up with TRBD2. The CDR3 runs to 16 residues. Losses at the gene ends were 3 bases for V and 0 bases for J; bases not matched to a gene: 7. Per germline, CDR1 LNHDA and CDR2 SQIVND (reference sequence). The CDR3 here is CASSILGGRSSYEQYF. The CDR3 nucleotides are TGTGCCAGTAGTATCCTCGGCGGGAGGAGCTCCTACGAGCAGTACTTC.

V gene TRBV5-5 combines with J gene TRBJ2-3; D is possibly TRBD1 (6 bases). Germline V gene data show CDR1 as SGHKS and CDR2 as YYEKEE (reference sequence). V lost 3 bases to trimming and J lost 1 base, with 15 bases between them. CDR3 size: 16 residues. The CDR3 region is CASSSMGAVGTDTQYF. Here the CDR3 DNA reads TGTGCCAGCAGCTCAATGGGGGCTGTGGGCACAGATACGCAGTATTTT.

The chain has TRBV29-1 and TRBJ1-2, with D uncertain. The germline V and J ends were trimmed by 4 bases and 3 bases, with 15 bases remaining between them. This CDR3 has 14 amino acids. CDR1 and CDR2 (germline): SQVTM, ANQGSEA. CDR3 in amino acids: CSVGPSPKYYGYTF. The CDR3 DNA reads TGCAGCGTTGGTCCCTCCCCCAAATACTATGGCTACACCTTC. Supplemented by reference TRBV29-1 and TRBJ1-2, the full variable domain reads SAVISQKPSRDICQRGTSLTIQCQVDSQVTMMFWYRQQPGQSLTLIATANQGSEATYESGFVIDKFPISRPNLTFSTLTVSNMSPEDSSIYLCSVGPSPKYYGYTFGSGTRLTVV.

The chain recombines TRBV6-5 with TRBJ1-1, with D possibly being TRBD1 (5 bases). Trimming stripped 4 bases from V and 3 bases from J, with 12 bases between. Germline V lookup: CDR1 MNHEY, CDR2 SVGAGI. This CDR3 region has 14 residues. CDR3 bases: TGTGCCAGCAGTTCCCCGGGGCCCGACACTGAAGCTTTCTTT. Translating gives CASSSPGPDTEAFF.

This clone was seen only a few times. This chain links TRBV19 with TRBJ2-7; TRBD2 might be the D (6 bases). V was shortened by 6 bases and J by 0 bases, with 15 bases between the two germline ends. The germline V gene has CDR1 LNHDA and CDR2 SQIVND (reference sequence). This CDR3 is built from 15 residues. Here the CDR3 reads CASRPPGLSSYEQYF. The CDR3 DNA reads TGTGCCAGTAGGCCTCCGGGACTGAGCTCCTACGAGCAGTACTTC.

The genes are TRBV2 and TRBJ2-2; 11 nucleotides line up with TRBD2. This CDR3 has 16 residues. Germline V gene sequence: CDR1 SNHLY, CDR2 FYNNEI. J was trimmed by 7 bases and V by 6 bases; bases with no gene match: 10. The CDR3 protein is CASSYKTSGSYGELFF. CDR3 coding DNA: TGTGCCAGCAGCTATAAAACTAGCGGGAGTTACGGGGAGCTGTTTTTT.

The chain joins TRBV19 to TRBJ2-7, with 7 bases that match TRBD2. Germline CDR1 reads LNHDA; CDR2 reads SQIVND (reference sequence). The CDR3 runs 14 residues. Trimming removed 6 bases from V and 5 bases from J; junction bases left unmatched: 10. The CDR3 sequence is CASRTAGESHEQYF. DNA of the CDR3: TGTGCCAGTAGAACTGCGGGAGAGTCCCACGAGCAGTACTTC.

This chain links TRBV29-1 with TRBJ2-1; 10 bases agree with TRBD2. V trimming: 4 bases; J trimming: 9 bases; junction bases outside the gene matches: 21. In germline, CDR1 is SQVTM, CDR2 ANQGSEA. CDR3 length: 18 residues. CDR3 DNA sequence: TGCAGCGTTGTGGGCGGGAATCTAGCGGGAGTCATCTCCGGTGAGCAGTTCTTC. Encoded protein: CSVVGGNLAGVISGEQFF.

This chain uses TRBV12-2 with TRBJ2-3; the table's TRBD2 call for D was not verified on the DNA. TRBV12-2 corresponds to a pseudogene. The CDR3 consists of 21 residues. In DNA, the CDR3 is TGTGCAAGTCGCTTAGGGGGAGTAGGGCGTAAACTTATGGGCGACACAGATACGCAGTATTTT. This translates into CASRLGGVGRKLMGDTDTQYF.

The CDR3 coding sequence is TGTGCCAGCAGCAAAGGGTCGGGAGGCGGGTCCTACGAGCAGTACTTC. Its protein is CASSKGSGGGSYEQYF. This rearrangement joins TRBV21-1 to TRBJ2-7; the table's D call TRBD2 went unverified against the DNA. TRBV21-1 is annotated as a pseudogene. This CDR3 comprises 16 residues.

The V gene is TRBV29-1, the J gene TRBJ2-3, with TRBD1 as a possible D gene (5 bases). CDR1 is SQVTM, CDR2 ANQGSEA, per germline. The CDR3 runs 14 residues. With 4 bases removed from V and 1 base from J, the gap between germline ends came to 12 bases. CDR3: CSVASRVGTDTQYF. CDR3 coding DNA: TGCAGCGTTGCTTCCAGGGTGGGCACAGATACGCAGTATTTT.

The V and J genes are TRBV10-3 and TRBJ1-1; the match to TRBD1 covers 8 bases. The ends lost 3 bases at V and 4 bases at J; junction bases unmatched: 1. Germline CDR1 and CDR2: ENHRY and SYGVKD. This CDR3 spans 13 amino acids. The CDR3 is CAISDRGPTEAFF. Written as DNA, the CDR3 is TGTGCCATCAGTGACAGGGGGCCCACTGAAGCTTTCTTT.

The genes are TRBV6-5 and TRBJ2-1; 7 nucleotides agree with TRBD2. V was pared by 6 bases and J by 9 bases, with 14 bases of the junction left unmatched. This CDR3 region has 15 residues. Germline CDR1 and CDR2: MNHEY and SVGAGI. CDR3 in amino acids: CASRNDRVRGSEQFF. CDR3 nucleotides: TGTGCCAGCAGAAATGACCGGGTGCGGGGGTCTGAGCAGTTCTTC.

This sequence joins TRBV27 and TRBJ2-7; D ambiguous. V was shortened by 2 bases and J by 4 bases, with 12 bases between the two germline ends. The CDR3 sequence is 14 residues long. CDR1 is MNHEY and CDR2 is SMNVEV in the germline V gene (reference sequence). As DNA, the CDR3 is TGTGCCAGCAGTTTAAATAAAGGACCGTACGAGCAGTACTTC. Translation: CASSLNKGPYEQYF.

This rearrangement joins TRBV30 to TRBJ1-5; TRBD1 aligns across 7 bases. CDR1 is GTSNPN, CDR2 SVGIG, per germline (reference sequence). CDR3 length: 13 amino acids. V lost 3 bases and J lost 7; bases outside the gene matches: 6. The CDR3 sequence: CAWSTGAAQPQHF. CDR3 coding DNA: TGTGCCTGGAGCACAGGGGCCGCCCAGCCCCAGCATTTT.

The chain recombines TRBV5-1 with TRBJ2-6; D may be TRBD1 (6 bases). The CDR3 length is 19 residues. Trimming took 1 base from V and 0 from J, leaving 17 bases between them. From germline, CDR1 is SGHRS and CDR2 YFSETQ. The CDR3 is CASSLTGTSTFSGANVLTF. The CDR3 DNA sequence: TGCGCCAGCAGCTTGACAGGGACATCGACCTTCTCTGGGGCCAACGTCCTGACTTTC.

The chain couples TRBV28 to TRBJ2-3, with TRBD2 matching 10 bases. The V and J ends lost 5 bases and 6 bases, in that order; junction bases with no gene match: 11. Germline-derived CDR1 and CDR2 are MDHEN and SYDVKM. This CDR3 is 16 amino acids long. CDR3 DNA: TGTGCCAGCAGTACACGACTAGCGGGTTCTACGGATACGCAGTATTTT. Amino acid sequence: CASSTRLAGSTDTQYF.

This chain links TRBV5-6 with TRBJ2-3; TRBD2 matches 11 bases. This CDR3 is built from 16 residues. The V segment lost 5 bases and the J segment 0 bases; nucleotides outside the gene matches: 5. CDR1 is SGHDT, CDR2 YYEEEE, per germline. The CDR3 DNA follows: TGTGCCAGCAGGGGGGGACTAGCGGAAAGCACAGATACGCAGTATTTT. Translating it yields CASRGGLAESTDTQYF. The full variable domain, completed using reference TRBV5-6 and TRBJ2-3, is DAGVTQSPTHLIKTRGQQVTLRCSPKSGHDTVSWYQQALGQGPQFIFQYYEEEERQRGNFPDRFSGHQFPNYSSELNVNALLLGDSALYLCASRGGLAESTDTQYFGPGTRLTVL.

The chain recombines TRBV6-5 with TRBJ2-7; 7 bases are a match to TRBD2. Germline CDR1 is MNHEY and CDR2 is SVGAGI. The length of the CDR3 is 13 residues. J lost 3 bases, V lost 5 bases, and 4 bases had no gene match. CDR3 DNA sequence: TGTGCCAGCAGTGGGACTACCCACTACGAGCAGTACTTC. Amino acid sequence: CASSGTTHYEQYF.

This rearrangement joins TRBV5-6 to TRBJ1-3, with a tentative D call TRBD1 (6 bases). The CDR3 consists of 18 residues. V shed 2 bases and J shed 0 bases, with 18 bases lying between them. Germline CDR1 is SGHDT and CDR2 is YYEEEE. The DNA for the CDR3 is TGTGCCAGCAGCTTTTCGGGGCGGGGGCCACACTCTGGAAACACCATATATTTT. Its protein is CASSFSGRGPHSGNTIYF.

This clone has a single count. V and J are TRBV27 and TRBJ2-7; 9 nucleotides align to TRBD2. V dropped 4 bases and J dropped 1; count of bases not matched to a gene: 8. Germline V gene lookup returns CDR1 MNHEY and CDR2 SMNVEV (reference sequence). The CDR3 consists of 16 residues. The CDR3 sequence: CASSSPRLAASYEQYF. CDR3 nucleotide sequence: TGTGCCAGCAGTTCCCCACGACTAGCGGCGTCCTACGAGCAGTACTTC.

This clone was seen only once. This chain joins TRBV11-2 and TRBJ2-2, with 9 bases identical to TRBD1. Trimming took 4 bases from V and 4 from J; bases not matched to a gene: 7. The V gene's germline CDR1 is SGHAT and CDR2 FQNNGV. This CDR3 comprises 16 residues. The CDR3 here is CASSSNRGRVTGELFF. The CDR3 DNA sequence: TGTGCCAGCAGCTCAAACAGGGGGCGCGTCACCGGGGAGCTGTTTTTT.

The V and J genes are TRBV10-3 and TRBJ2-2, with TRBD2 matching 13 bases. V lost 4 bases to trimming and J lost 0 bases; unmatched junction nucleotides: 8. The CDR3 contains 19 residues. Germline CDR1 is ENHRY and CDR2 is SYGVKD. CDR3 DNA sequence: TGTGCCATCAGTGCGAGACTAGCGGGAGGCCTCGCGAACACCGGGGAGCTGTTTTTT. The encoded protein is CAISARLAGGLANTGELFF.

The chain is built from TRBV10-2 and TRBJ2-6; 7 positions agree with TRBD1. Germline V CDR1 and CDR2: WSHSY, SAAADI. CDR3 length equals 15 residues. The V and J ends lost 6 bases and 0 bases, in that order; junction bases with no gene match: 2. CDR3: CASRGQSSGANVLTF. The CDR3 coding sequence is TGCGCCAGCAGGGGACAGAGCTCTGGGGCCAACGTCCTGACTTTC.

This sequence joins TRBV6-1 and TRBJ1-2; maybe TRBD1 (5 bases). Germline V gene sequence: CDR1 MNHNS, CDR2 SASEGT. The CDR3 length is 15 residues. CDR3 nucleotide sequence: TGTGTTGGTCGGGGGGGTGCCCTGGGCGGCTATGGCTACACCTTC. It yields the protein CVGRGGALGGYGYTF.

The rearrangement joins TRBV25-1 to TRBJ2-2; weak D call: TRBD2 (6 bases). This CDR3 contains 16 residues. Deletions cut 0 bases from V and 3 bases from J, with 11 bases between. Germline lookup yields CDR1 MGHDK and CDR2 SYGVNS. This CDR3 is CASSEYRGTDTGELFF. Here the CDR3 DNA reads TGTGCCAGCAGTGAATATCGGGGGACGGACACCGGGGAGCTGTTTTTT.

V and J are TRBV7-6 and TRBJ2-5; 13 bases are a match to TRBD2. V shed 5 bases and J 1 base; nucleotides not matched to a gene: 10. The length of the CDR3 is 18 residues. Per the germline V gene, CDR1 is SGHVS and CDR2 is FNYEAQ. CDR3 sequence reads: CASSTGLAGVPFQETQYF. Here the CDR3 DNA reads TGTGCCAGCAGCACCGGACTAGCGGGAGTCCCATTCCAAGAGACCCAGTACTTC.

The chain combines TRBV5-1 with TRBJ2-1, with 11 bases lining up with TRBD1. CDR3 size: 15 residues. J gave up 6 bases and V 6 bases, and 8 bases lay outside the gene matches. Germline V lookup: CDR1 SGHRS, CDR2 YFSETQ. CDR3 region: CASNPRTGGLNEQFF. In DNA, the CDR3 is TGCGCCAGCAACCCCCGGACAGGGGGCCTCAATGAGCAGTTCTTC. Full variable domain (rest looked up from reference TRBV5-1 and TRBJ2-1): KAGVTQTPRYLIKTRGQQVTLSCSPISGHRSVSWYQQTPGQGLQFLFEYFSETQRNKGNFPGRFSGRQFSNSRSEMNVSTLELGDSALYLCASNPRTGGLNEQFFGPGTRLTVL.

The chain employs TRBV11-2 and TRBJ2-3; 7 bases map to TRBD1. This CDR3 has 15 amino acids. CDR1 and CDR2 from the germline V gene are SGHAT and FQNNGV. V was pared by 6 bases and J by 2 bases, with 8 bases of the junction left unmatched. The CDR3 reads CASSQTGAYTDTQYF. In nucleotides, the CDR3 is TGTGCCAGCAGTCAAACAGGGGCATACACAGATACGCAGTATTTT.